The clone carrying this TCR beta chain was picked up many times. These data are taken from a study of regulatory T cells in long-lasting Graves disease. Construction of TCR beta libraries relied on iRepertoire HTBI primers and on Arm-PCR targeting CDR3 regions. TCRdb re-analysed the multiplex PCR reads in MiXCR, keeping a single row per CDR3 protein. The data show 380,000 or so distinct CDR3 sequences, 15% to 20% seen once. Time point described: newly diagnosed GD, antithyroid drugs for less than 3 months. TCR sequences were obtained from RNA taken from PBMCs. The germline V gene has CDR1 MNHEY and CDR2 SVGAGI. V trimming: 0 bases; J trimming: 0 bases; junction bases outside the gene matches: 10. The CDR3 extends over 19 amino acids. The same data also contributed to another study, on T cells in Graves' hyperthyroidism and ophthalmopathy.

This sequence was found in a woman between 18 and 29 years old with Graves disease. Here the sequenced sample was peripheral blood mononuclear cells (PBMCs), taken at new diagnosis, from a patient treated with antithyroid drugs. V gene TRBV6-5 combines with J gene TRBJ2-3; 9 positions match TRBD2. The CDR3 DNA follows: TGTGCCAGCAGTTACTCGAATCCGGCGGGAGGGATAAGCACAGATACGCAGTATTTT. It yields the protein CASSYSNPAGGISTDTQYF.